This T cell receptor beta chain was recorded in a study of T cells after yellow fever vaccination. Overall study context: SMART-Seq v4 Ultra Low Input handled preparation of low-cell-number fractions.

Per the germline V gene, CDR1 is MNHEY and CDR2 is SVGAGI. V lost 5 bases and J lost 2; bases outside the gene matches: 6. The CDR3 loop spans 15 amino acids. Whole-study results and caveats: Any FACS-sorted repertoire could hold abundant clonotypes that contaminate it from the bulk population. Clones that expanded after primary vaccination mostly reappeared after the booster (roughly 96% CD4, 80% to 90% CD8).

TCRdb itself ran the 5' RACE reads through MiXCR, one entry per CDR3 protein. The table has over 100,000 distinct CDR3 sequences, 8.4% seen once. This clonotype was found many times. Its antigen is still unknown. This chain joins TRBV6-5 and TRBJ2-7; 10 bases line up with TRBD2. Sequenced material: CD8+ T cells sorted from PBMCs, taken 45 days after the yellow fever booster vaccination. This TCR derives from a man aged 25 to 45 who received the YFV17D yellow fever vaccine. The CDR3 is CASSLGLAVTYEQYF. In DNA, the CDR3 is TGTGCCAGCAGTCTCGGACTAGCGGTAACCTACGAGCAGTACTTC.